This T cell receptor (beta chain) was documented in a study of blood T cells in healthy people across ages. CDR1 and CDR2 from the germline V gene are SGHTA and FQGNSA. J lost 1 base, V lost 3 bases, and 5 bases had no gene match. CDR3 length equals 15 residues. Through a sample-barcoded 5' primer and a J-beta primer mix, a second PCR was run for roughly 6 to 12 cycles. TCRdb re-analysed the 5' RACE reads in MiXCR, keeping a single row per CDR3 protein. The sample consists of about 1.7 million distinct CDR3 sequences, roughly 28% of them appearing once. This clonotype came up a few times. What was sequenced was blood. The receptor was derived from a woman aged 30 to 39 in good health. This chain connects TRBV7-2 to TRBJ1-1; 7 bases line up with TRBD1. The DNA of the CDR3 is TGTGCCAGCAGCTTTACGACAGGGCCGAACACTGAAGCTTTCTTT. Protein: CASSFTTGPNTEAFF.